Below, 7 T cell receptor beta chains from the same sample are listed, as sequenced in a study of Graves' ophthalmopathy and Graves' hyperthyroidism. Amplification of the TCR beta CDR3 regions used RNA transcripts (as template). Second-round multiplex PCR came after first-round RT-PCR with HTBI primers. TCRdb redid the calling of the multiplex PCR reads with MiXCR, one entry per CDR3 protein. Altogether about 220,000 distinct CDR3 sequences are present, around a fifth being singletons, with the ten largest covering approximately 40%. The material sequenced was peripheral blood. Source of these receptors: a woman between 50 and 59 years old with Graves' ophthalmopathy.

This clonotype came up many times. The chain combines TRBV3-1 with TRBJ2-5; D not certain. Looked up from germline, CDR1 is LGHDT and CDR2 is YNNKEL (reference sequence). V lost 2 bases to trimming and J lost 2 bases, with 12 bases between them. The CDR3 loop spans 15 amino acids. CDR3: CASSQSSKGQETQYF. The CDR3 coding sequence is TGTGCCAGCAGCCAATCTAGTAAGGGACAAGAGACCCAGTACTTC.

In this sample, this clonotype turned up many times. This chain joins TRBV24-1 and TRBJ2-2; D remains ambiguous. CDR1 and CDR2 (germline): KGHDR, SFDVKD. The CDR3 covers 16 residues. V dropped 3 bases and J dropped 1 base, with 11 bases sitting between them. CDR3 residues: CATSDPFFKNTGELFF. In DNA form, the CDR3 reads TGTGCCACCAGTGATCCCTTTTTCAAGAACACCGGGGAGCTGTTTTTT.

This clonotype was observed at least ten times. The gene calls are TRBV6-2 or TRBV6-3 and TRBJ2-3, with TRBD1 as a possible D gene (5 bases). This CDR3 is built from 15 residues. Germline CDR1 MNHEY, CDR2 SVGEGT. V lost 6 bases to trimming and J lost 4 bases, with 17 bases between them. The CDR3 here is CASSSRRQGADTQYF. Written as DNA, the CDR3 is TGTGCCAGCAGCTCTAGGCGGCAGGGCGCAGATACGCAGTATTTT.

This clonotype was seen many times. This chain joins TRBV7-2 and TRBJ2-7; D gene uncertain. The V gene's germline CDR1 is SGHTA and CDR2 FQGNSA. The V end was cut by 5 bases, the J end by 0 bases, with 5 bases between. The CDR3 runs to 12 residues. Here the CDR3 DNA reads TGTGCCAGCAGCCCTAACTCCTACGAGCAGTACTTC. It encodes CASSPNSYEQYF.

This clonotype occurred many times. This sequence joins TRBV12-3 or TRBV12-4 and TRBJ2-5, with D unresolved. The CDR3 consists of 13 residues. Trimming left V 7 bases short and J 5 bases short, with 14 bases between. CDR3 in amino acids: CASKGSPAETQYF. The CDR3 nucleotides are TGTGCCAGCAAGGGCTCCCCGGCGGAGACCCAGTACTTC.

The chain has TRBV6-5 and TRBJ1-2, with 7 nucleotides matching TRBD1. V was clipped by 4 bases and J by 4 bases; unmatched bases: 9. CDR3 length equals 15 residues. CDR1 and CDR2 from the germline V gene are MNHEY and SVGAGI. CDR3 amino acids: CASSLSSGTVYGYTF. The CDR3 region has the DNA TGTGCCAGCAGTTTATCCTCCGGGACAGTCTATGGCTACACCTTC.

The genes are TRBV12-3 or TRBV12-4 and TRBJ2-7; 7 nucleotides match TRBD1. CDR3 size: 17 residues. With V trimmed by 4 bases and J by 0 bases, 12 bases remained unmatched. The DNA for the CDR3 is TGTGCCAGCAGTTACGCCGTCGACAGGGTGAGCTCCTACGAGCAGTACTTC. Translated, it gives CASSYAVDRVSSYEQYF.